This T cell receptor beta chain was sequenced during a study of blood T cell repertoires in COVID-19. Generated by immunoSEQ multiplex PCR, the TCRdb table keeps only in-frame clones and is missing some. The table lists 200,000 to 250,000 clones, roughly 84% of them singletons. The sequence came from a human donor in a cohort sampled during active COVID-19. Sequenced: peripheral blood.

The CDR3 region has the DNA TGTGCCAGCAGCCAAGATTACGGCGGGTTAAGGGGCTACACCTTC. It translates to CASSQDYGGLRGYTF. This chain joins TRBV14 and TRBJ1-2, with unresolved D. Between the trimmed V and J ends, which lost 0 bases and 8 bases, there was a span of 16 bases. CDR3 length: 15 residues. The germline V gene has CDR1 SGHDN and CDR2 FVKESK.